The clone carrying this TCR beta chain was observed many times. Its antigen remains unidentified. Time point: patch test 1, 2 weeks after DPC sensitization. This sample's treatment: therapeutic diphenylcyclopropenone sensitization with weekly scalp DPC. The sample comes from a study of human T cells and chemical hapten exposure. Study summary: Once 0.01% DPC had been applied to the upper back by patch test, readings were taken at 6 days.

Germline V gene data show CDR1 as DFQATT and CDR2 as SNEGSKA (reference sequence). Trimming removed 0 bases from V and 2 bases from J, with 13 bases in between. The CDR3 is made up of 15 amino acids. Findings and caveats of the study: Significantly more large CDR3 similarity clusters were formed by expanded TCRs than by controls.

TCRdb re-called the RACE reads with MiXCR, one entry per CDR3 protein. The repertoire holds under 450,000 distinct CDR3 sequences, with more than 4.5% as singletons. The genes are TRBV20-1 and TRBJ1-1; D gene ambiguous. Sample: whole blood, taken in connection with sensitization to the hapten diphenylcyclopropenone (DPC). This TCR came from a woman aged 50 to 60 with alopecia areata. Some clones in this sample may be carry-over from other donors' samples. This chain's CDR3 is CSARENSLDNTEAFF. Written as DNA, the CDR3 is TGCAGTGCTAGAGAAAACAGCCTCGATAACACTGAAGCTTTCTTT.